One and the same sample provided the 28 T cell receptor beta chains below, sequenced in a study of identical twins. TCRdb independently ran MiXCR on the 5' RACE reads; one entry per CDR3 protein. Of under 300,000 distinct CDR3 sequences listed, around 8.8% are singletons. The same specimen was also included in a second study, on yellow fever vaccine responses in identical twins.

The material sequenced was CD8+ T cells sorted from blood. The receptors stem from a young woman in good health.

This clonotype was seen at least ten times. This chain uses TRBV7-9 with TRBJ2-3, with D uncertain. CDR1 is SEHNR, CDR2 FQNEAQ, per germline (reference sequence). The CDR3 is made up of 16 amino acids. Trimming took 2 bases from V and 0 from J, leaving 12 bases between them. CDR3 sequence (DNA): TGTGCCAGCAGCTTAATCACTCTAGAAAGCACAGATACGCAGTATTTT. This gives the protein CASSLITLESTDTQYF.

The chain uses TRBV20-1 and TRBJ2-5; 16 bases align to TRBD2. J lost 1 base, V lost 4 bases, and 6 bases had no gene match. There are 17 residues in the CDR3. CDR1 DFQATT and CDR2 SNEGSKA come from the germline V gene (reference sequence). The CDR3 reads CSAKGTSGRAVQETQYF. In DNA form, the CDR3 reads TGCAGTGCTAAGGGGACTAGCGGGAGGGCCGTCCAAGAGACCCAGTACTTC.

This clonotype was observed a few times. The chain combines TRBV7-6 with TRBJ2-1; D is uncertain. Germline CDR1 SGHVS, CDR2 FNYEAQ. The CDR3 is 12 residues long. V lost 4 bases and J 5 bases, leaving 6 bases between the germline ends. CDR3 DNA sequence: TGTGCCAGCAGCTCCCCAGACAATGAGCAGTTCTTC. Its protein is CASSSPDNEQFF. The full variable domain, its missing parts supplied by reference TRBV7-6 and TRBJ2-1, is GAGVSQSPRYKVTKRGQDVALRCDPISGHVSLYWYRQALGQGPEFLTYFNYEAQQDKSGLPNDRFSAERPEGSISTLTIQRTEQRDSAMYRCASSSPDNEQFFGPGTRLTVL.

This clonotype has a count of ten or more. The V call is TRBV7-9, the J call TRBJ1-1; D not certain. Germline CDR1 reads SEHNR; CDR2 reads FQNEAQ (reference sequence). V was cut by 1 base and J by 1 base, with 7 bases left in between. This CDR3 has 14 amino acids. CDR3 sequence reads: CASSLVLENTEAFF. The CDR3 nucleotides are TGTGCCAGCAGCTTAGTTCTGGAGAACACTGAAGCTTTCTTT.

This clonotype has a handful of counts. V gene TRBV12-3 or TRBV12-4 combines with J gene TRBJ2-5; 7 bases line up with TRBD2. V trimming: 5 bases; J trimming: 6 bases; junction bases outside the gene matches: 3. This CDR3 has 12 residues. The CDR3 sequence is CASSGEGKTQYF. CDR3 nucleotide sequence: TGTGCCAGCAGTGGGGAGGGTAAGACCCAGTACTTC.

The CDR3 DNA follows: TGTGCTACCACCTCCGGGAGGGCGGGCACAGATACGCAGTATTTT. Protein sequence: CATTSGRAGTDTQYF. The chain uses TRBV2 and TRBJ2-3; TRBD2 agrees at 8 bases. The CDR3 extends over 15 amino acids. The germline CDR1 and CDR2 sequences are SNHLY and FYNNEI.

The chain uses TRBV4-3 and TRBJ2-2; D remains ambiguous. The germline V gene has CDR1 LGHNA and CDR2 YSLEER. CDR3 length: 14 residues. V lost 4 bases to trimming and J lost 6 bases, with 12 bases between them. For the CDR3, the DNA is TGCGCCAGCAGCCCTTCCCGTTTGCCCGGGGAGCTGTTTTTT. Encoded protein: CASSPSRLPGELFF.

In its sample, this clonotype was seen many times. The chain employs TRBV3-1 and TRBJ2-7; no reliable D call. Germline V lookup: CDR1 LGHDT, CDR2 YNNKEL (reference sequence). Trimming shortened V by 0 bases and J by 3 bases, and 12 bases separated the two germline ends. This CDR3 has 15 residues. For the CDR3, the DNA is TGTGCCAGCAGCCAAGATATCGCAGGCATCTACGAGCAGTACTTC. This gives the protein CASSQDIAGIYEQYF.

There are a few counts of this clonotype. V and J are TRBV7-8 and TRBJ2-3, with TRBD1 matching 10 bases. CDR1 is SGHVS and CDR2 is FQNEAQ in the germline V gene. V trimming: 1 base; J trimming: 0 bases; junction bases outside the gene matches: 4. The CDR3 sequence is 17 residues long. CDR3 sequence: CASSLGWTGGSTDTQYF. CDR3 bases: TGTGCCAGCAGCTTAGGTTGGACAGGGGGTAGCACAGATACGCAGTATTTT.

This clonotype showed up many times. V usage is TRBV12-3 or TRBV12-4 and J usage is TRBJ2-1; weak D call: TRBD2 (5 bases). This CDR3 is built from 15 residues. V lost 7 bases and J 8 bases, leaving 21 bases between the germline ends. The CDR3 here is CASTAPIARTDEQFF. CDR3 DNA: TGTGCCAGCACCGCTCCCATCGCCCGGACTGATGAGCAGTTCTTC.

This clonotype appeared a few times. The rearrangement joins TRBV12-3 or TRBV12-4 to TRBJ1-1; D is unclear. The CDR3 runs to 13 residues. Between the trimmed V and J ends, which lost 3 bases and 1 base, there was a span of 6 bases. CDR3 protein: CASSFARNTEAFF. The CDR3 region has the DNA TGTGCCAGCAGTTTTGCGAGGAACACTGAAGCTTTCTTT.

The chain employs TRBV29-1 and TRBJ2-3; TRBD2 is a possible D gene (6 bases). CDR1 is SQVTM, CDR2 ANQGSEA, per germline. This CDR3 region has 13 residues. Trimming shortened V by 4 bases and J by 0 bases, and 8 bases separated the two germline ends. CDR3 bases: TGCAGCGTTGTTGCGGGAAGCACAGATACGCAGTATTTT. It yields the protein CSVVAGSTDTQYF.

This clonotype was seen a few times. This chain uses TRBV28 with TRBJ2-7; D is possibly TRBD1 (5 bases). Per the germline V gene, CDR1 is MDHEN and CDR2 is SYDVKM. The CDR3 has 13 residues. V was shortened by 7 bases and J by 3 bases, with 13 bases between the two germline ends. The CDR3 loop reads CASIPGQGYEQYF. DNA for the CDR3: TGTGCCAGCATCCCCGGGCAGGGCTACGAGCAGTACTTC.

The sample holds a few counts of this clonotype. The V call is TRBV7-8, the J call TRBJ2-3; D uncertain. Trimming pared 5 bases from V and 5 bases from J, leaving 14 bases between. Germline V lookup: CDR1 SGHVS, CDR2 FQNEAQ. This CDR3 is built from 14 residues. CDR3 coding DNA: TGTGCCAGCAGCCTCCTCCCCCCGGTAGATACGCAGTATTTT. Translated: CASSLLPPVDTQYF.

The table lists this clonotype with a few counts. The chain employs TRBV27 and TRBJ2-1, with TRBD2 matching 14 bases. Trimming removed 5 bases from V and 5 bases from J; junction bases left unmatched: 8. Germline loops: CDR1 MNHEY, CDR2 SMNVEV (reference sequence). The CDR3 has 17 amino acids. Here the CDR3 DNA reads TGTGCCAGCAGTCCTTGGGGGGGACTAGCGGGAGACAATGAGCAGTTCTTC. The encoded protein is CASSPWGGLAGDNEQFF.

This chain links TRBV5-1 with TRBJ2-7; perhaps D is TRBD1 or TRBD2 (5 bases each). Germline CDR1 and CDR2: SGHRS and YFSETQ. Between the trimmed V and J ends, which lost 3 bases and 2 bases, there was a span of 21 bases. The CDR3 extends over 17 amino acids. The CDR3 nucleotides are TGCGCCAGCAGCTGGGACCATAATCCGGGAATGACCTACGAGCAGTACTTC. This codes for CASSWDHNPGMTYEQYF.

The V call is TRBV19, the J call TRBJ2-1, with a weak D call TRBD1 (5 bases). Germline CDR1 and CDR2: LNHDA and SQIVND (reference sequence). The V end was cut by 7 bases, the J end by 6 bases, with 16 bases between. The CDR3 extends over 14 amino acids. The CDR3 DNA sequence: TGTGCCAGTAAGGAAAAACAGGTTCTCAATGAGCAGTTCTTC. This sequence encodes CASKEKQVLNEQFF.

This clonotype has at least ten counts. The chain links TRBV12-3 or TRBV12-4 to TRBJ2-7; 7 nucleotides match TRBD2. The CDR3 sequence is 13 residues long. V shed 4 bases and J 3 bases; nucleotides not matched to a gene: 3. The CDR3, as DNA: TGTGCCAGCAGTTCTCTAGCGGTCTACGAGCAGTACTTC. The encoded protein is CASSSLAVYEQYF.

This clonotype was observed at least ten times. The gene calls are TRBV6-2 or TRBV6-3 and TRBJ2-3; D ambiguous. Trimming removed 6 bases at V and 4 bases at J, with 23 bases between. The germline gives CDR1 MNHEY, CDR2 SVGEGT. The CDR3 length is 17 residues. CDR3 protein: CASSLPEKTVVSDTQYF. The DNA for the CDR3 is TGTGCCAGCAGCCTCCCTGAGAAGACTGTGGTTTCAGATACGCAGTATTTT.

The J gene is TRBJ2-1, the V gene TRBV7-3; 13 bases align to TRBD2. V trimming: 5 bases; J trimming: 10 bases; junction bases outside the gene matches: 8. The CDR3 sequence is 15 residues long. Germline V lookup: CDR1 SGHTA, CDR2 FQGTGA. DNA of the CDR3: TGTGCCAGCAGCCCCAGGACTAGCGGGGGCCCGGAGCAGTTCTTC. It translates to CASSPRTSGGPEQFF.

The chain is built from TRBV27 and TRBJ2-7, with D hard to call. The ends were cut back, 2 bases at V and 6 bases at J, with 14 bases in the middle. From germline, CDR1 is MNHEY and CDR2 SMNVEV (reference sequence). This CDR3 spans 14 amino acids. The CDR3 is CASSLTVGAPEQYF. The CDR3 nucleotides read TGTGCCAGCAGTTTAACGGTAGGAGCCCCCGAGCAGTACTTC.

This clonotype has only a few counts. The CDR3 nucleotides are TGTGCCAGCAGTTCACCATTGGGACTGGGGGGCTACACCTTC. Translation gives CASSSPLGLGGYTF. The rearrangement joins TRBV28 to TRBJ1-2; D might be TRBD1 (5 bases). Germline V CDR1 and CDR2: MDHEN, SYDVKM. V lost 4 bases and J lost 8, with 17 bases in between. The CDR3 is 14 amino acids.

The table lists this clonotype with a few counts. Here the CDR3 DNA reads TGTGCCAGCAGCCAACGAAGGGGAACCTACGAGCAGTACTTC. It specifies CASSQRRGTYEQYF. The chain has TRBV14 and TRBJ2-7; D might be TRBD1 (5 bases). The germline V gene has CDR1 SGHDN and CDR2 FVKESK. Deletions cut 2 bases from V and 2 bases from J, with 10 bases between. The CDR3 contains 14 residues.

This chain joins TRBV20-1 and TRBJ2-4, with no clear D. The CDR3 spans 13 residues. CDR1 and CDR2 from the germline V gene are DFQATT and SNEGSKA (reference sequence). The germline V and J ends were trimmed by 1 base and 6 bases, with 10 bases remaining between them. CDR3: CSARGVAGNIQYF. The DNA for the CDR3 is TGCAGTGCTAGAGGGGTCGCAGGAAACATTCAGTACTTC.

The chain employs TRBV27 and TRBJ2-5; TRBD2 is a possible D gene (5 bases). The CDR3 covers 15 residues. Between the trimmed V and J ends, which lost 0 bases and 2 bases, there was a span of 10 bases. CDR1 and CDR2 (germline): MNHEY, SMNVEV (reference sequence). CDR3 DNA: TGTGCCAGCAGTTTATCGGGAGCGGAGCAAGAGACCCAGTACTTC. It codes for CASSLSGAEQETQYF.

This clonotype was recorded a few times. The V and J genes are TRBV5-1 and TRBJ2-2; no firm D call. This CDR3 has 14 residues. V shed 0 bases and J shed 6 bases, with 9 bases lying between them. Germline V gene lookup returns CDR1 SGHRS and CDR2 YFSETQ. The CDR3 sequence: CASSLEVPSGELFF. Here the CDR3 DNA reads TGCGCCAGCAGCTTGGAGGTCCCCTCCGGGGAGCTGTTTTTT.

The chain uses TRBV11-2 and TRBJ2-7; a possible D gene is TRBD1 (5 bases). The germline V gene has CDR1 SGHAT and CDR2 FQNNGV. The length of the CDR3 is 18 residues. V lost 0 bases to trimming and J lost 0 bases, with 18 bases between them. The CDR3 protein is CASSLERGYGGSSYEQYF. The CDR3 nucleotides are TGTGCCAGCAGCTTAGAAAGGGGCTACGGCGGCAGCTCCTACGAGCAGTACTTC.

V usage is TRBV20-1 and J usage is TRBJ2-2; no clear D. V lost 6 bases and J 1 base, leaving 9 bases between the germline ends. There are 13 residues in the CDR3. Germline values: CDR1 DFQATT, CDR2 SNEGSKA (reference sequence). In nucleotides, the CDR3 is TGCAGTGCGAGTCAGGTGAACACCGGGGAGCTGTTTTTT. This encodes CSASQVNTGELFF.